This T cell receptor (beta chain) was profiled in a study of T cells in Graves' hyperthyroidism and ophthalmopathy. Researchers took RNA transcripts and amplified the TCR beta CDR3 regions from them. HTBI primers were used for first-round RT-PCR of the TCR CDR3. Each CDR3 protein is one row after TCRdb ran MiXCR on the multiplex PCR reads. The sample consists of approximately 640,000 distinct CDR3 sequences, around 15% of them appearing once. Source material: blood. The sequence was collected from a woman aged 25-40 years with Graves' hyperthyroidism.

Written as DNA, the CDR3 is TGTGCCATCAGTGTAGGTCCGGCGAACACCGGGGAGCTGTTTTTT. Translating gives CAISVGPANTGELFF. V and J are TRBV10-3 and TRBJ2-2; no firm D call. Germline values: CDR1 ENHRY, CDR2 SYGVKD. Deletions cut 4 bases from V and 0 bases from J, with 9 bases between. The CDR3 is made up of 15 amino acids.